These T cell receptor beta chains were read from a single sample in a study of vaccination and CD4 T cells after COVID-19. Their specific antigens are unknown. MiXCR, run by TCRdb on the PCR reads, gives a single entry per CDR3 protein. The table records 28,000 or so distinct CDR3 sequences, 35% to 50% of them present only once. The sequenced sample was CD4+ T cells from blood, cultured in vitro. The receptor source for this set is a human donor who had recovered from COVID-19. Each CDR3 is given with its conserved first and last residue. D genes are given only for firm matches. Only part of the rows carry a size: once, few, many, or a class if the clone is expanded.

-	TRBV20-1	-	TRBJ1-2	CSARGQGGINYGYTF	TGCAGTGCTAGAGGTCAAGGGGGAATTAACTATGGCTACACCTTC
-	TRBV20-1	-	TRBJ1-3	CSARGEAAGNTIYF	TGCAGTGCTAGAGGCGAGGCGGCTGGAAACACCATATATTTT
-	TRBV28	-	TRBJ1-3	CASSLGSISGNTIYF	TGTGCCAGCAGTTTAGGGAGCATATCTGGAAACACCATATATTTT
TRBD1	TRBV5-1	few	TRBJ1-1	CASRTGENTEAFF	TGCGCCAGTCGGACAGGGGAGAACACTGAAGCTTTCTTT
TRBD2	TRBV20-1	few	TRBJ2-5	CSAPRPASGPRAQETQYF	TGCAGTGCTCCTAGGCCGGCTAGCGGGCCCCGGGCCCAAGAGACCCAGTACTTC
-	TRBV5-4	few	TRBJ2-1	CASTIGNTYNEQFF	TGTGCCAGCACCATTGGCAACACCTACAATGAGCAGTTCTTC
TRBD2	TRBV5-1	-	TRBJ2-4	CASSIDLAGGTGLAKNIQYF	TGCGCCAGCAGCATCGACCTAGCGGGAGGAACCGGGTTAGCCAAAAACATTCAGTACTTC
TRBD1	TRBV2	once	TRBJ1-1	CASRDRAGMNTEAFF	TGTGCCAGCAGGGACAGGGCCGGTATGAACACTGAAGCTTTCTTT
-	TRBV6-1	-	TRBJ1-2	CASSGQSNYGYTF	TGTGCCAGCAGCGGACAGTCCAACTATGGCTACACCTTC
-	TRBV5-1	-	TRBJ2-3	CASGAQQGRSADTQYF	TGCGCCAGCGGGGCCCAACAGGGACGGTCGGCAGATACGCAGTATTTT
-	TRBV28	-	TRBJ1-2	CASRPGSRDYGYTF	TGTGCCAGCCGCCCGGGATCCAGAGACTATGGCTACACCTTC
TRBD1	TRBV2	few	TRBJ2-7	CASRTGGIEQYF	TGTGCCAGCAGGACAGGGGGCATAGAGCAGTACTTC
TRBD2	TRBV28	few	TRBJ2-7	CASSSQPGGAEQYF	TGTGCCAGCAGCTCCCAACCCGGGGGGGCCGAGCAGTACTTC
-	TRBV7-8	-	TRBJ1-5	CASSLRRTVDDQPQHF	TGTGCCAGCAGCCTGAGGAGGACAGTAGATGATCAGCCCCAGCATTTT
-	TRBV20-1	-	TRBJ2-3	CSARDRTLGPADTQYF	TGCAGTGCTAGAGATCGGACCCTGGGACCCGCCGATACGCAGTATTTT
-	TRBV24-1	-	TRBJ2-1	CATSDFLAGDFEQFF	TGTGCCACCAGTGATTTCTTGGCAGGGGATTTTGAGCAGTTCTTC
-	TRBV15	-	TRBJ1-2	CATSRDTNYGYTF	TGTGCCACCAGCAGAGACACGAACTATGGCTACACCTTC
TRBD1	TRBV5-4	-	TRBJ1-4	CASSPGTGNEKLFF	TGTGCCAGCAGCCCCGGGACAGGGAACGAAAAACTGTTTTTT
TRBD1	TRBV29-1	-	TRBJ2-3	CSVENPGTGGTDTQYF	TGCAGCGTTGAAAACCCCGGGACAGGGGGTACAGATACGCAGTATTTT
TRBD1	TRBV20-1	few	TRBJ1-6	CSARDRRGHSPLHF	TGCAGTGCTAGAGATCGAAGGGGGCATTCACCCCTCCACTTT
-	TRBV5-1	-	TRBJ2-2	CASSLGTITGELFF	TGCGCCAGCAGCTTGGGGACGATCACCGGGGAGCTGTTTTTT
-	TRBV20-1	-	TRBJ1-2	CSARSIRAVNYGYTF	TGCAGTGCTAGAAGTATTAGGGCAGTTAACTATGGCTACACCTTC
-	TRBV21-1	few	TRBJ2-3	CASSKPGLDTDTQYF	TGTGCCAGCAGCAAACCGGGACTAGACACAGATACGCAGTATTTT
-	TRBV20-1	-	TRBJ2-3	CSASLDRPATDTQYF	TGCAGTGCTAGCCTAGACCGTCCGGCCACAGATACGCAGTATTTT
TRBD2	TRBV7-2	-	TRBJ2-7	CASSVIAGGSSYEQYF	TGTGCCAGCAGCGTGATAGCGGGAGGGTCCTCCTACGAGCAGTACTTC
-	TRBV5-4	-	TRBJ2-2	CASSIGVGKLFF	TGTGCCAGCAGCATAGGGGTGGGAAAGCTGTTTTTT
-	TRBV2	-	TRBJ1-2	CASSVRAGIYGYTF	TGTGCCAGCAGTGTCCGGGCAGGAATCTATGGCTACACCTTC
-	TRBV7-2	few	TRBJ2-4	CASSLTLAKNIQYF	TGTGCCAGCAGCTTGACATTAGCCAAAAACATTCAGTACTTC
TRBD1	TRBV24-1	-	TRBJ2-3	CATSDVQGTGSTDTQYF	TGTGCCACCAGTGATGTACAGGGGACAGGGAGCACAGATACGCAGTATTTT
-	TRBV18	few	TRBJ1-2	CASSLDQGIYGYTF	TGTGCCAGCTCACTGGACCAGGGGATTTATGGCTACACCTTC
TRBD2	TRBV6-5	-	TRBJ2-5	CASSYTSGGGETQYF	TGTGCCAGCAGTTACACTAGCGGGGGGGGAGAGACCCAGTACTTC
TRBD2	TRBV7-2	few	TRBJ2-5	CASSRGRRGGRETQYF	TGTGCCAGCAGCCGAGGCAGGCGGGGGGGCCGAGAGACCCAGTACTTC
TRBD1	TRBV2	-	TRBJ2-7	CATSTGGRYEQYF	TGTGCCACCAGCACAGGGGGCAGGTACGAGCAGTACTTC
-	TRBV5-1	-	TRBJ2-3	CASSLADPNTQYF	TGCGCCAGCAGCTTGGCAGACCCTAATACGCAGTATTTT
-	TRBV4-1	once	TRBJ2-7	CASSQRSATGSYEQYF	TGCGCCAGCAGCCAGAGATCCGCGACAGGATCCTACGAGCAGTACTTC
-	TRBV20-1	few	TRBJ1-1	CSARDRRGRGNTEAFF	TGCAGTGCTAGAGATCGCCGAGGCAGGGGGAACACTGAAGCTTTCTTT
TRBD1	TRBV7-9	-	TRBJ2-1	CASSLRTGSGNEQFF	TGTGCCAGCAGCTTGCGGACAGGGTCGGGGAATGAGCAGTTCTTC
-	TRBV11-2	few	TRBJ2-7	CASREGHNSYEQYF	TGTGCCAGCAGGGAGGGACACAACTCCTACGAGCAGTACTTC
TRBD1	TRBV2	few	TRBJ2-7	CASISTGTPYEQYF	TGTGCCAGCATATCGACAGGGACCCCCTACGAGCAGTACTTC
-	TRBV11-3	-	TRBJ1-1	CASSKNTEAFF	TGTGCCAGCAGCAAAAACACTGAAGCTTTCTTT
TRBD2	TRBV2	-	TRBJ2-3	CASRETSADTQYF	TGTGCCAGCAGAGAGACTAGCGCAGATACGCAGTATTTT
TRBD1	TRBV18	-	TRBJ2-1	CASSLLDRYNEQFF	TGTGCCAGCTCACTTTTGGACAGGTACAATGAGCAGTTCTTC
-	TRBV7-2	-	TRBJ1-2	CASSMGPGRGGGSDYGYTF	TGTGCCAGCAGCATGGGCCCGGGCCGTGGGGGGGGAAGTGACTATGGCTACACCTTC
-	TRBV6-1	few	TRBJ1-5	CASVGSYSNQPQHF	TGTGCCAGCGTAGGCAGCTATAGCAATCAGCCCCAGCATTTT
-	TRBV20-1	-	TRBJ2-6	CSARAQEMRGANVLTF	TGCAGTGCTAGAGCTCAGGAAATGAGAGGGGCCAACGTCCTGACTTTC
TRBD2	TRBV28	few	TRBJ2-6	CASSRLELAGAGANVLTF	TGTGCCAGCAGCCGCCTCGAACTAGCGGGAGCTGGGGCCAACGTCCTGACTTTC
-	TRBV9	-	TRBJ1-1	CASSAIQGGTEAFF	TGTGCCAGCAGCGCCATACAGGGAGGGACTGAAGCTTTCTTT
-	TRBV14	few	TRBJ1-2	CASSRTLHRTNYGYTF	TGTGCCAGCAGCCGGACGCTTCACAGGACTAACTATGGCTACACCTTC
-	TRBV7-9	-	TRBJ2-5	CAESSRGTQETQYF	TGTGCCGAAAGCAGTCGGGGAACCCAAGAGACCCAGTACTTC
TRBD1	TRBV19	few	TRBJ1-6	CASSGPGQGSNSPLHF	TGTGCCAGTAGTGGACCCGGACAGGGGAGCAATTCACCCCTCCACTTT